The rows below give T cell receptor beta chains drawn from one sample of a study of blood T cell repertoires in COVID-19. Assay: immunoSEQ multiplex PCR; the TCRdb copy retains only in-frame clones and omits some. The table includes 80,000 to 90,000 clones, about 83% detected once. Sequencing was done on a sample of peripheral blood. These receptors came from a man between 60 and 75 years old with acute or convalescent COVID-19. The CDR3 runs from the conserved cysteine through the conserved F or W. Each record gives: V gene, clone size, D gene, J gene, CDR3 protein, CDR3 DNA. A D gene is named only where the DNA matches it firmly. Not every row has a clone size; where given, it reads once, few, many or a size class.

TRBV19	many	-	TRBJ2-7	CASSPGTYSYEQYF	TGTGCCAGTAGTCCCGGGACTTACTCCTACGAGCAGTACTTC
TRBV29-1	-	TRBD1	TRBJ2-1	CSAKGQGRYNEQFF	TGCAGCGCAAAGGGACAGGGGCGATACAATGAGCAGTTCTTC
TRBV6-5	-	-	TRBJ1-5	CASGWGQNSNQPQHF	TGTGCCAGCGGGTGGGGACAAAATAGCAATCAGCCCCAGCATTTT
TRBV3-1/TRBV3-2	-	TRBD1	TRBJ2-1	CASSQASGTGGFNEQFF	TGTGCCAGCAGCCAGGCCTCCGGGACAGGAGGATTCAATGAGCAGTTCTTC
TRBV6-5	-	-	TRBJ1-2	CASSYAAGERYGYTF	TGTGCCAGCAGTTACGCGGCAGGGGAGCGCTATGGCTACACCTTC
TRBV18	-	-	TRBJ1-3	CASSQGDGNTIYF	TGTGCCAGCTCACAGGGGGACGGAAACACCATATATTTT
TRBV4-2	once	-	TRBJ2-2	CASSQPDRKNTGELFF	TGTGCCAGCAGCCAACCAGACAGGAAGAACACCGGGGAGCTGTTTTTT
TRBV5-1	-	-	TRBJ1-1	CASSLEGGVGTEAFF	TGCGCCAGCAGCTTGGAGGGAGGGGTCGGCACTGAAGCTTTCTTT
TRBV3-1/TRBV3-2	-	-	TRBJ2-2	CASSHAGGYRGELFF	TGTGCCAGCAGCCACGCCGGGGGTTACAGGGGGGAGCTGTTTTTT
TRBV19	-	TRBD1	TRBJ1-2	CASSTTRQGVGYTF	TGTGCCAGTAGTACCACTCGACAGGGAGTTGGCTACACCTTC
TRBV7-2	-	-	TRBJ1-5	CASSPGGGQPQHF	TGTGCCAGCAGCCCCGGTGGCGGGCAGCCCCAGCATTTT
TRBV3-1/TRBV3-2	-	TRBD2	TRBJ2-7	CASSLSGGSYEQYF	TGTGCCAGCAGTCTAAGCGGGGGCTCCTACGAGCAGTACTTC
TRBV29-1	few	-	TRBJ1-1	CSVRTATTEAFF	TGCAGCGTCCGGACAGCTACCACTGAAGCTTTCTTT
TRBV7-8	-	TRBD1	TRBJ1-2	CASSPRGTGGAYGYTF	TGTGCCAGCAGCCCAAGGGGGACAGGGGGCGCGTATGGCTACACCTTC
TRBV7-2	-	-	TRBJ1-1	CASSLSMRGGNTEAFF	TGTGCCAGCAGCCTCAGCATGAGGGGAGGCAACACTGAAGCTTTCTTT
TRBV29-1	-	-	TRBJ2-1	CSVEGFAGRTYNEQFF	TGCAGCGTTGAGGGCTTTGCGGGCAGAACATACAATGAGCAGTTCTTC
TRBV10-3	-	-	TRBJ1-2	CAISERVNNYGYTF	TGTGCCATCAGTGAGCGGGTCAACAACTATGGCTACACCTTC
TRBV5-4	once	-	TRBJ1-5	CAWAWIDQPGQPQHF	TGTGCCTGGGCGTGGATCGACCAGCCAGGGCAGCCCCAGCATTTT
TRBV29-1	-	TRBD1	TRBJ2-7	CSVGQGGEQYF	TGCAGCGTCGGACAGGGTGGCGAGCAGTACTTC
TRBV6-5	-	-	TRBJ1-3	CASRPDIGNTIYF	TGTGCCAGCAGGCCGGACATAGGAAACACCATATATTTT
TRBV2	-	-	TRBJ1-1	CASLQSLGGTEAFF	TGTGCCAGCTTACAAAGCCTGGGAGGGACTGAAGCTTTCTTT
TRBV6-5	-	-	TRBJ2-7	CASSYSGGAGAYEQYF	TGTGCCAGCAGTTACTCAGGGGGGGCAGGGGCTTACGAGCAGTACTTC
TRBV6-6	-	-	TRBJ2-3	CASRNQGVSTDTQYF	TGTGCCAGCAGGAACCAGGGCGTTAGCACAGATACGCAGTATTTT
TRBV18	-	-	TRBJ2-5	CASSPLSRETQYF	TGTGCCAGCTCACCCTTGAGCAGGGAGACCCAGTACTTC
TRBV7-2	-	-	TRBJ1-5	CASSLDGGPGAPQHF	TGTGCCAGCAGCTTAGATGGGGGCCCCGGCGCGCCCCAGCATTTT
TRBV6-6	-	TRBD1	TRBJ2-7	CASRGTGTTYEQYF	TGTGCCAGCAGGGGGACAGGTACTACCTACGAGCAGTACTTC
TRBV5-1	-	-	TRBJ1-1	CASSLVGPNTEAFF	TGCGCCAGCAGCTTGGTGGGGCCGAACACTGAAGCTTTCTTT
TRBV19	-	-	TRBJ1-1	CASSIDPRPANTEAFF	TGTGCCAGTAGTATAGATCCGCGGCCCGCAAACACTGAAGCTTTCTTT
TRBV4-3	-	-	TRBJ2-6	CASSQGGGRFSSGANVLTF	TGCGCCAGCAGCCAAGGAGGCGGGCGGTTCTCCTCTGGGGCCAACGTCCTGACTTTC
TRBV7-9	-	-	TRBJ1-4	CASSLGQGNEKLFF	TGTGCCAGCAGCTTAGGTCAGGGGAATGAAAAACTGTTTTTT
TRBV6-5	-	TRBD1	TRBJ1-5	CASGRGQGNQPQHF	TGTGCCAGCGGAAGGGGGCAAGGCAATCAGCCCCAGCATTTT
TRBV5-1	once	-	TRBJ1-1	CASSLVEGNTEAFF	TGCGCCAGCAGCTTGGTGGAGGGGAACACTGAAGCTTTCTTT
TRBV7-2	-	-	TRBJ2-7	CASSLGVGGGINEQYF	TGTGCCAGCAGCTTAGGAGTTGGAGGGGGCATCAACGAGCAGTACTTC
TRBV7-8	-	-	TRBJ1-1	CASSLTENTEAFF	TGTGCCAGCAGCTTAACAGAGAACACTGAAGCTTTCTTT
TRBV4-2	-	-	TRBJ2-1	CASSQEFRGSYNEQFF	TGTGCCAGCAGCCAAGAATTCAGGGGCTCCTACAATGAGCAGTTCTTC
TRBV7-3	few	TRBD2	TRBJ2-7	CASSLGAGGTSEQYF	TGTGCCAGCAGCTTAGGTGCGGGGGGAACCTCCGAGCAGTACTTC
TRBV3-1/TRBV3-2	-	-	TRBJ2-4	CASSQDPLPKNIQYF	TGTGCCAGCAGCCAAGACCCACTACCCAAAAACATTCAGTACTTC
TRBV11-3	-	-	TRBJ2-1	CASSLGQGYNEQFF	TGTGCCAGCAGCTTAGGGCAGGGTTACAATGAGCAGTTCTTC
TRBV5-1	-	-	TRBJ1-4	CASSSQAATNEKLFF	TGCGCCAGCAGTTCACAGGCAGCAACTAATGAAAAACTGTTTTTT
TRBV2	-	TRBD1	TRBJ1-2	CASSESTGGAYGYTF	TGTGCCAGCAGTGAAAGTACAGGGGGCGCATATGGCTACACCTTC
TRBV5-4	once	-	TRBJ1-1	CASSLDRGVATEAFF	TGTGCCAGCAGCTTGGACCGGGGAGTAGCCACTGAAGCTTTCTTT
TRBV12-3/TRBV12-4	-	-	TRBJ1-1	CASSLGSSTEAFF	TGTGCCAGCAGTTTAGGTTCATCCACTGAAGCTTTCTTT
TRBV6-6	-	-	TRBJ1-1	CASSPGQMNTEAFF	TGTGCCAGCAGCCCGGGACAAATGAACACTGAAGCTTTCTTT
TRBV6-1	-	-	TRBJ2-7	CASSDSAYEQYF	TGTGCCAGCAGTGATTCCGCCTACGAGCAGTACTTC
TRBV7-2	-	TRBD2	TRBJ2-5	CASSLRGLAGGGETQYF	TGTGCCAGCAGCTTACGAGGACTAGCGGGGGGTGGGGAGACCCAGTACTTC
TRBV3-1/TRBV3-2	-	-	TRBJ2-1	CASSQSDNEQFF	TGTGCCAGCAGCCAATCCGACAATGAGCAGTTCTTC
TRBV6-6	-	TRBD1	TRBJ1-1	CALRSPRQGGNTEAFF	TGTGCCCTCAGGTCCCCCAGACAGGGTGGGAACACTGAAGCTTTCTTT
TRBV12-3/TRBV12-4	-	-	TRBJ2-5	CASSRYQETQYF	TGTGCCAGCAGTCGGTACCAAGAGACCCAGTACTTC
TRBV4-3	once	TRBD2	TRBJ2-7	CASRQTSDSYEQYF	TGCGCCAGCAGACAGACTAGCGACTCCTACGAGCAGTACTTC
TRBV24-1	-	TRBD2	TRBJ2-5	CATSDLRGGEGQETQYF	TGTGCCACCAGTGATTTGCGGGGTGGGGAGGGGCAAGAGACCCAGTACTTC
TRBV4-2	-	-	TRBJ1-2	CASSQGEGQNYGYTF	TGTGCCAGCAGCCAAGGGGAAGGACAAAACTATGGCTACACCTTC
TRBV5-4	-	-	TRBJ2-2	CASSVAGGRLNTGELFF	TGTGCCAGCAGTGTCGCCGGGGGACGGTTAAACACCGGGGAGCTGTTTTTT
TRBV12-3/TRBV12-4	-	-	TRBJ2-1	CASKAPGSHEQFF	TGTGCCAGCAAAGCCCCAGGCTCCCATGAGCAGTTCTTC
TRBV7-8	-	-	TRBJ2-5	CASSFGRWRVEETQYF	TGTGCCAGCAGCTTTGGGAGATGGAGGGTGGAAGAGACCCAGTACTTC
TRBV7-9	-	TRBD1	TRBJ1-4	CASSSQGTGVATNEKLFF	TGTGCCAGCAGCTCCCAAGGGACAGGAGTTGCAACTAATGAAAAACTGTTTTTT